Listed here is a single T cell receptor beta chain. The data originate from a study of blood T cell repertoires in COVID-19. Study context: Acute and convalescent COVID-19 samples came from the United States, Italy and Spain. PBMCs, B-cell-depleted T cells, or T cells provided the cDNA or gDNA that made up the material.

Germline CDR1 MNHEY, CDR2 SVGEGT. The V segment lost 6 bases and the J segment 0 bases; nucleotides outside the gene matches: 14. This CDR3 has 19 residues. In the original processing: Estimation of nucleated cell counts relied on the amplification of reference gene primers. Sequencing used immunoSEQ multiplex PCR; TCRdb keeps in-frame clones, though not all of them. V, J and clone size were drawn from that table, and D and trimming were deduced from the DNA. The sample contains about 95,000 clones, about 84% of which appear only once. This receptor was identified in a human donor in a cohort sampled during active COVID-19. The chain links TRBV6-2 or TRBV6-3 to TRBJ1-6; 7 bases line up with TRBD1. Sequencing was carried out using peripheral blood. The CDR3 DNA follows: TGTGCCAGCAGCGACTTAGGACAGGCCTTAAGCTCCTATAATTCACCCCTCCACTTT. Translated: CASSDLGQALSSYNSPLHF.